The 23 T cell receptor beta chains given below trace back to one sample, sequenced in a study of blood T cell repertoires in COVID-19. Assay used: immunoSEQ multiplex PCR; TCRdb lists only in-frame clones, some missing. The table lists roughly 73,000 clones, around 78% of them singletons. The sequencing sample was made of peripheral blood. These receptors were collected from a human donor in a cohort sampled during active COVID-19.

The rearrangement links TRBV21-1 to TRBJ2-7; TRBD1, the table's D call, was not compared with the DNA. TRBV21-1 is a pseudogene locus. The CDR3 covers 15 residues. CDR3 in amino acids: CASSPGQASSYEQYF. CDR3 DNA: TGTGCCAGCAGCCCCGGACAGGCCAGCTCCTACGAGCAGTACTTC.

The CDR3 sequence: CASSSGLALWDEQYF. The CDR3 DNA sequence: TGTGCCAGCAGCTCGGGACTAGCGCTATGGGACGAGCAGTACTTC. The chain uses TRBV7-2 and TRBJ2-7, with TRBD2 matching 10 bases. With V trimmed by 4 bases and J by 5 bases, 8 bases remained unmatched. The CDR3 has 15 amino acids. Germline CDR1 is SGHTA and CDR2 is FQGNSA.

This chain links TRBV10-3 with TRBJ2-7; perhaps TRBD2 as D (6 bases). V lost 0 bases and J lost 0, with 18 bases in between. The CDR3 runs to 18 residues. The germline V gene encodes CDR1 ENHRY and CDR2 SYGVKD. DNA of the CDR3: TGTGCCATCAGTGAGTCGATGTTAGCGGAAGTGAGCTCCTACGAGCAGTACTTC. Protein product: CAISESMLAEVSSYEQYF.

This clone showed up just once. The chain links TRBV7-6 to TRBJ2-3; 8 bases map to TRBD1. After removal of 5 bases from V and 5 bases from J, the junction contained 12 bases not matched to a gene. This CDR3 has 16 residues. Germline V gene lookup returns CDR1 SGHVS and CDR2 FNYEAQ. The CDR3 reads CASSTPQGEARDTQYF. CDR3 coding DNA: TGTGCCAGCAGCACGCCACAGGGGGAGGCACGAGATACGCAGTATTTT.

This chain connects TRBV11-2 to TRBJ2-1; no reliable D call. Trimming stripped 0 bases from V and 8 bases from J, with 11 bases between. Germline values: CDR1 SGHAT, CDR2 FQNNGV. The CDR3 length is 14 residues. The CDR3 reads CASSLEWSSDEQFF. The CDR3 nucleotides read TGTGCCAGCAGCTTAGAATGGTCCTCAGATGAGCAGTTCTTC.

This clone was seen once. This CDR3 reads CASADPYEQYF. CDR3 in DNA: TGTGCCAGCGCGGATCCCTACGAGCAGTACTTC. The chain links TRBV7-9 to TRBJ2-7; D gene uncertain. Germline-derived CDR1 and CDR2 are SEHNR and FQNEAQ (reference sequence). The CDR3 length is 11 residues. Trimming shortened V by 8 bases and J by 2 bases, and 7 bases separated the two germline ends.

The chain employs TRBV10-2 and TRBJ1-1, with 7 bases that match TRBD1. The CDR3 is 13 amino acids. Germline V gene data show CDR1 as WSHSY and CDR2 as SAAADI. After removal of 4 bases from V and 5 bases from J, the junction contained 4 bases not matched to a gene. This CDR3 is CASSGAGGTEAFF. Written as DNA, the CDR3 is TGCGCCAGCAGTGGCGCAGGGGGTACTGAAGCTTTCTTT.

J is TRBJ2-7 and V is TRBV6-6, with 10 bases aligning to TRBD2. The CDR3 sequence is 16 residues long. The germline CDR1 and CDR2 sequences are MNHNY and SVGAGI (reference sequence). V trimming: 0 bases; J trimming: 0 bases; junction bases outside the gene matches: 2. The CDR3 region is CASSYSSSGSSYEQYF. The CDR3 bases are TGTGCCAGCAGTTACTCTTCTAGCGGGAGCTCCTACGAGCAGTACTTC.

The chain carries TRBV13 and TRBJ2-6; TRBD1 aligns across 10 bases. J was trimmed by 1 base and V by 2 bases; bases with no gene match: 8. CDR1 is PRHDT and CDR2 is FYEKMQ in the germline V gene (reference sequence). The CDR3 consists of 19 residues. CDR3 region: CASSLYRDRGRSGANVLTF. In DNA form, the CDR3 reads TGTGCCAGCAGCTTATACCGGGACAGGGGAAGGTCTGGGGCCAACGTCCTGACTTTC.

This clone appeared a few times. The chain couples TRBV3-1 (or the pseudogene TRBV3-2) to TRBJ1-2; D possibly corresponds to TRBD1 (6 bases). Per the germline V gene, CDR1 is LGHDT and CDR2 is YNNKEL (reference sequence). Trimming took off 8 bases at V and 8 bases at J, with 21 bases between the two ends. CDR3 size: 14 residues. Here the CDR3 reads CASRRAAGAPGYTF. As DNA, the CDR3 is TGTGCCAGCCGACGGGCGGCAGGGGCGCCCGGCTACACCTTC.

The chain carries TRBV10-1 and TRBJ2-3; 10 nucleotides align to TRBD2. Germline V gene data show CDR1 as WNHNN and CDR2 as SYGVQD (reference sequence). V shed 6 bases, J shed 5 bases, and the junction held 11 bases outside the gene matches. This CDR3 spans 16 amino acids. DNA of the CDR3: TGCGCCAGCAGCTCGCGACAGCGGGAGGGGAGAGATACGCAGTATTTT. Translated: CASSSRQREGRDTQYF.

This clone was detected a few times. CDR3 in amino acids: CASSLEASGRGNEQFF. The CDR3, as DNA: TGTGCCAGCAGCTTAGAGGCTAGCGGGAGGGGCAATGAGCAGTTCTTC. The chain combines TRBV7-8 with TRBJ2-1, with 12 nucleotides matching TRBD2. V was pared by 1 base and J by 6 bases, with 4 bases of the junction left unmatched. Germline V gene sequence: CDR1 SGHVS, CDR2 FQNEAQ. The CDR3 is made up of 16 amino acids.

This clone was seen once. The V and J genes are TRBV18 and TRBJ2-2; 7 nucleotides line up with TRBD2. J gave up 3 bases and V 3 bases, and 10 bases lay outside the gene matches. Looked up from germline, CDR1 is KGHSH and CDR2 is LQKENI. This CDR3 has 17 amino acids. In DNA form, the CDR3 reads TGTGCCAGCTCACCTAATGTGGCTAGCGGTCACACCGGGGAGCTGTTTTTT. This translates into CASSPNVASGHTGELFF.

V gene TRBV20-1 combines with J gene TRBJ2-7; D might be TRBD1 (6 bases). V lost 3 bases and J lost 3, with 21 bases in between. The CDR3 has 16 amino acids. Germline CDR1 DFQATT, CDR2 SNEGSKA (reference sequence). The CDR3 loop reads CSASYLRGFQDYEQYF. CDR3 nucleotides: TGCAGTGCTAGTTACCTCAGGGGTTTTCAGGACTACGAGCAGTACTTC.

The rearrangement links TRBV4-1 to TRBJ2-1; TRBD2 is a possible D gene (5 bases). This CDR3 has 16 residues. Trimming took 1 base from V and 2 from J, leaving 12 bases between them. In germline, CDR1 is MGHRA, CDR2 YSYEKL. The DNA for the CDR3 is TGCGCCAGCAGCCAAGGGCTTCCGGGAACCTACAATGAGCAGTTCTTC. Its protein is CASSQGLPGTYNEQFF.

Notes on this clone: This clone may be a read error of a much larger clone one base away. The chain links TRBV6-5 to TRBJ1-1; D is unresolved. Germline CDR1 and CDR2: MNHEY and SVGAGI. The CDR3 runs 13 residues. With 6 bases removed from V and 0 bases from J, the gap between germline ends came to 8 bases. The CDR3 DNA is TGTGCCAGCAGGCTCGGGGTGAACACTGAAGCTTTCTTT. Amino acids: CASRLGVNTEAFF.

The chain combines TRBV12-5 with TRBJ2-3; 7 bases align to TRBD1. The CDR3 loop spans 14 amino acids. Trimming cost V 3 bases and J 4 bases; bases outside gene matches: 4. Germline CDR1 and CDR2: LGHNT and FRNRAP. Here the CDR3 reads CASGFGTDSDTQYF. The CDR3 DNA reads TGTGCTAGTGGTTTCGGGACAGATTCAGATACGCAGTATTTT.

DNA of the CDR3: TGCGCCAGCAGTCAAGGATGTAAGCGGGAGGCCCACAATGAGCAGTTCTTC. Protein product: CASSQGCKREAHNEQFF. This chain connects TRBV23-1 to TRBJ2-1, with 9 positions matching TRBD2. TRBV23-1 is assigned to the ORF class and has an uncertain function. This CDR3 has 17 amino acids. The J segment lost 5 bases and the V segment lost 2 bases, leaving 10 bases of the junction unmatched.

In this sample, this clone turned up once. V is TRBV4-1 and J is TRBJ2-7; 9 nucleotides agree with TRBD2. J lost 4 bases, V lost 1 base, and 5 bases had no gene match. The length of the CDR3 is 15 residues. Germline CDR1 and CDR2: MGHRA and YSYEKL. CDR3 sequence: CASSQALAGIYEQYF. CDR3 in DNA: TGCGCCAGCAGCCAAGCTCTAGCGGGGATATACGAGCAGTACTTC.

CDR3 sequence reads: CASSNPWREDEQYF. Written as DNA, the CDR3 is TGTGCCAGCAGCAACCCCTGGAGGGAAGACGAGCAGTACTTC. The gene calls are TRBV21-1 and TRBJ2-7; the table's D call, TRBD2, has no DNA check behind it. TRBV21-1 is deemed a pseudogene. The CDR3 consists of 14 residues.

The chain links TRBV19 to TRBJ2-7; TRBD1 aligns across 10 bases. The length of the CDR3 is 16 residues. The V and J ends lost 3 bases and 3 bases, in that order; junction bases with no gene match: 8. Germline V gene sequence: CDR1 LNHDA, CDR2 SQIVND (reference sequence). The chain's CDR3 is CASSMALRDRGYEQYF. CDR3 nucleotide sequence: TGTGCCAGTAGTATGGCCCTCCGGGACAGGGGCTACGAGCAGTACTTC.

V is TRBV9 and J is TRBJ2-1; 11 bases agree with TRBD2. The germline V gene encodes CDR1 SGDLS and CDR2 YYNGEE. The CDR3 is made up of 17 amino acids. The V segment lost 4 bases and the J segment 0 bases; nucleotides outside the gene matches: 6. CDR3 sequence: CASSRGTSGSSYNEQFF. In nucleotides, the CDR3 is TGTGCCAGCAGCCGCGGGACTAGCGGAAGCTCCTACAATGAGCAGTTCTTC.

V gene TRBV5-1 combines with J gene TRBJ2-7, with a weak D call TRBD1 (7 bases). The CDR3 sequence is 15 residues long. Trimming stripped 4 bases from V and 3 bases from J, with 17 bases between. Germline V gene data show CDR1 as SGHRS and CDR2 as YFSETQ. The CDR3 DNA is TGCGCCAGCAGCGCGGGACAGCTCGGTAACTACGAGCAGTACTTC. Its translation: CASSAGQLGNYEQYF. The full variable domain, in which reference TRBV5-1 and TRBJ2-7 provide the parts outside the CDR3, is KAGVTQTPRYLIKTRGQQVTLSCSPISGHRSVSWYQQTPGQGLQFLFEYFSETQRNKGNFPGRFSGRQFSNSRSEMNVSTLELGDSALYLCASSAGQLGNYEQYFGPGTRLTVT.